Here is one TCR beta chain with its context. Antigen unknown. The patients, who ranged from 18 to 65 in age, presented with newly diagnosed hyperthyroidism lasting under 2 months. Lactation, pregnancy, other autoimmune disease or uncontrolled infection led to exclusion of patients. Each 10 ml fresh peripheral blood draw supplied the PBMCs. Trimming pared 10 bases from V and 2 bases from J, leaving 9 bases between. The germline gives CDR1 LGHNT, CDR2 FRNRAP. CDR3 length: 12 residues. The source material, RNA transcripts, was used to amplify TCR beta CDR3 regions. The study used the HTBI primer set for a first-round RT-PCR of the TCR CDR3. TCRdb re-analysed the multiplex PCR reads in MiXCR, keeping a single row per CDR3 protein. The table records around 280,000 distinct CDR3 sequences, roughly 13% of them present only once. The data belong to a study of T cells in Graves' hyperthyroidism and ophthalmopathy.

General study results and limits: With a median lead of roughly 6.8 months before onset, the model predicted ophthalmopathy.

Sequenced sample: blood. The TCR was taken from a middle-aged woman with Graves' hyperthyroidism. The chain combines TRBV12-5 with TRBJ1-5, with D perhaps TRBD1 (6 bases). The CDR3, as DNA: TGTGCTACAGGGGAGGGCAATCAGCCCCAGCATTTT. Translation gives CATGEGNQPQHF.